Presented here are 16 T cell receptor beta chains from one specimen sequenced in a study of blood T cells in healthy people across ages. Together with a sample-barcoded 5' primer, a J-beta primer mix was included in a second PCR lasting about 6 to 11 cycles. MiXCR was run by TCRdb on the 5' RACE reads, yielding one entry per CDR3 protein. The sample shows 750,000 to 850,000 distinct CDR3 sequences, approximately 25% of them seen only once. In addition, the sample was reused for a study of T cells of mothers and their children.

The sequenced material came from blood. All receptors derive from a boy younger than 18 in good health.

V and J are TRBV6-6 and TRBJ2-5, with D perhaps matching TRBD1 or TRBD2 (5 bases each). Germline lookup yields CDR1 MNHNY and CDR2 SVGAGI (reference sequence). Trimming left V 8 bases short and J 5 bases short, with 15 bases between. The CDR3 consists of 13 residues. The CDR3 region has the DNA TGTGCCAGCCGGCCAGGTTGGGGGGAGACCCAGTACTTC. This encodes CASRPGWGETQYF.

The chain has TRBV28 and TRBJ2-1; TRBD1 matches at 12 bases. V was pared by 9 bases and J by 0 bases, with 6 bases of the junction left unmatched. There are 16 residues in the CDR3. CDR1 MDHEN and CDR2 SYDVKM come from the germline V gene. The CDR3 nucleotides read TGTGCCAGTAGCGGGACAGGGGGCCCCTCCTACAATGAGCAGTTCTTC. Its protein is CASSGTGGPSYNEQFF.

V usage is TRBV29-1 and J usage is TRBJ1-2; D is ambiguous. The V gene lost 4 bases and the J gene lost 6 bases, with 15 bases spanning the gap. Germline CDR1 reads SQVTM; CDR2 reads ANQGSEA. CDR3 length: 13 residues. CDR3 sequence (DNA): TGCAGCGTTGGACCGGGCCAAGAGGATGGCTACACCTTC. It yields the protein CSVGPGQEDGYTF.

CDR3 sequence: CASSYLTYTGPHYGYTF. CDR3 DNA: TGTGCCAGCAGTTACCTGACTTACACGGGGCCTCACTATGGCTACACCTTC. The V call is TRBV6-2 or TRBV6-3, the J call TRBJ1-2; TRBD1 is a possible D gene (5 bases). CDR1 and CDR2 from the germline V gene are MNHEY and SVGEGT. The CDR3 spans 17 residues. The ends were cut back, 2 bases at V and 3 bases at J, with 19 bases in the middle.

CDR3: CASSRPTTTLFDEQYF. The CDR3 DNA reads TGTGCCAGCAGCCGCCCGACTACTACATTGTTCGACGAGCAGTACTTC. The V gene is TRBV14, the J gene TRBJ2-7, with D possibly TRBD2 on 5 matching bases. The CDR3 length is 16 residues. Germline V gene data show CDR1 as SGHDN and CDR2 as FVKESK. V was pared by 4 bases and J by 5 bases, with 21 bases between.

This clonotype appeared a few times. The chain carries TRBV6-5 and TRBJ2-1; 9 nucleotides agree with TRBD2. V lost 4 bases and J lost 4; bases outside the gene matches: 11. The length of the CDR3 is 17 residues. CDR1 is MNHEY and CDR2 is SVGAGI in the germline V gene. DNA for the CDR3: TGTGCCAGCAGTTCCACACTCTGGACTAGCGAATACAATGAGCAGTTCTTC. It translates to CASSSTLWTSEYNEQFF.

The V call is TRBV20-1, the J call TRBJ2-7; D may be TRBD2 (6 bases). The germline CDR1 and CDR2 sequences are DFQATT and SNEGSKA (reference sequence). This CDR3 spans 14 amino acids. Trimming stripped 5 bases from V and 5 bases from J, with 19 bases between. The CDR3 sequence: CSASGRGSNDEQYF. The CDR3 coding sequence is TGCAGTGCTTCTGGTCGGGGGAGTAACGACGAGCAGTACTTC.

The V call is TRBV5-1, the J call TRBJ1-2; tentative D call: TRBD1 (6 bases). The CDR3 sequence is 14 residues long. The V end lost 6 bases, the J end lost 0 bases, and 12 bases lay between the germline ends. Germline V gene data show CDR1 as SGHRS and CDR2 as YFSETQ. CDR3 sequence: CASTQGTPNYGYTF. CDR3 nucleotide sequence: TGCGCCAGCACCCAGGGGACACCTAACTATGGCTACACCTTC.

V and J are TRBV6-5 and TRBJ1-2, with 7 positions matching TRBD1. V trimming: 3 bases; J trimming: 4 bases; junction bases outside the gene matches: 5. The CDR3 totals 14 residues. The germline V gene has CDR1 MNHEY and CDR2 SVGAGI. The chain's CDR3 is CASSYKGASYGYTF. The CDR3 region has the DNA TGTGCCAGCAGTTATAAGGGGGCCAGCTATGGCTACACCTTC.

This rearrangement joins TRBV27 to TRBJ2-1, with D perhaps given as TRBD1 or TRBD2 (5 bases each). Germline V gene data show CDR1 as MNHEY and CDR2 as SMNVEV (reference sequence). The CDR3 is made up of 15 amino acids. Trimming removed 0 bases at V and 6 bases at J, with 12 bases between. CDR3 sequence reads: CASSLSGVPGNEQFF. CDR3 DNA sequence: TGTGCCAGCAGTTTATCGGGGGTCCCCGGCAATGAGCAGTTCTTC.

This clonotype was seen more than once but under ten times. The chain uses TRBV4-1 and TRBJ1-1; a weak D match, TRBD1 (6 bases). CDR1 is MGHRA, CDR2 YSYEKL, per germline. Between the trimmed V and J ends, which lost 1 base and 0 bases, there was a span of 9 bases. This CDR3 comprises 15 residues. In DNA, the CDR3 is TGCGCCAGCAGCCAAGGTACAGGGCTGAACACTGAAGCTTTCTTT. Its translation is CASSQGTGLNTEAFF.

The chain is built from TRBV10-3 and TRBJ2-7; unclear D gene. Per germline, CDR1 ENHRY and CDR2 SYGVKD. The CDR3 has 12 amino acids. The CDR3 region has the DNA TGTGCACCCTATGGGCCAGACTACGAGCAGTACTTC. Amino acids: CAPYGPDYEQYF.

V is TRBV20-1 and J is TRBJ2-5; a possible D gene is TRBD1 (5 bases). The J call may be wrong; the DNA end is better matched by TRBJ2-7. This CDR3 spans 16 amino acids. Germline CDR1 DFQATT, CDR2 SNEGSKA (reference sequence). This CDR3 reads CSARDPLGQSSYEQYF. The CDR3 region has the DNA TGCAGTGCTAGAGATCCCCTGGGGCAGTCCTCCTACGAGCAGTACTTC.

This chain connects TRBV7-2 to TRBJ2-5; no definite D call. The DNA end is a closer match to TRBJ2-7, so the J assignment may be wrong. From germline, CDR1 is SGHTA and CDR2 FQGNSA. The CDR3 consists of 15 residues. CDR3 nucleotide sequence: TGTGCCAGCAGCTTAGTGGAACTAAGCTCCTACGAGCAGTACTTC. Translated, it gives CASSLVELSSYEQYF.

This clonotype came up a few times. The chain joins TRBV6-6 to TRBJ2-3; D is uncertain. The CDR3 covers 12 residues. The germline gives CDR1 MNHNY, CDR2 SVGAGI (reference sequence). V was trimmed by 8 bases and J by 0 bases, leaving 6 bases between them. This CDR3 is CASQPSTDTQYF. The CDR3 coding sequence is TGTGCCAGCCAACCTAGCACAGATACGCAGTATTTT.

This sequence joins TRBV28 and TRBJ2-7; D is perhaps TRBD1 (7 bases). Germline V gene sequence: CDR1 MDHEN, CDR2 SYDVKM. Trimming took off 11 bases at V and 6 bases at J, with 26 bases between the two ends. This CDR3 has 15 residues. The CDR3: CAGGNRDSLVVEQYF. Here the CDR3 DNA reads TGTGCCGGGGGGAACCGGGACAGTCTTGTCGTCGAGCAGTACTTC.